One and the same sample provided the 10 T cell receptor beta chains below, sequenced in a study of T-cell reconstitution after alpha-beta-depleted transplantation in children. Construction of the TCRbeta library involved unique molecular identifiers. From the PCR reads, TCRdb called clonotypes with MiXCR, one entry per CDR3 protein. The data show around 680,000 distinct CDR3 sequences, with approximately 16% seen just once and 1.1% held by the top ten. This sample comprised PBMCs from the stem cell graft donor, obtained from the stem cell graft. The receptors stem from a human donor who donated a stem cell graft to a child with acute myeloid leukemia.

The rearrangement uses TRBV4-3 and TRBJ1-4, with 7 bases aligning to TRBD1. This CDR3 has 15 amino acids. Germline CDR1 and CDR2: LGHNA and YSLEER. J lost 8 bases, V lost 2 bases, and 8 bases had no gene match. CDR3 nucleotides: TGCGCCAGCAGCCAACTACAGGGGATCGGGGAAAAACTGTTTTTT. Amino acid sequence: CASSQLQGIGEKLFF.

Only a few counts were recorded for this clonotype. This rearrangement joins TRBV10-3 to TRBJ1-1, with D maybe TRBD1 (6 bases). Germline CDR1 ENHRY, CDR2 SYGVKD. Trimming pared 10 bases from V and 1 base from J, leaving 25 bases between. The CDR3 has 17 residues. The CDR3 loop reads CATGEGPLSLENTEAFF. The CDR3 nucleotides are TGTGCCACAGGGGAGGGACCTCTCTCTCTCGAGAACACTGAAGCTTTCTTT.

This clonotype was found many times. This sequence joins TRBV7-3 and TRBJ2-3; D is perhaps TRBD1 or TRBD2 (6 bases each). Per germline, CDR1 SGHTA and CDR2 FQGTGA. Trimming cost V 6 bases and J 3 bases, with 16 bases left between them. The CDR3 is 15 residues long. This chain's CDR3 is CASRLLGGPTDTQYF. The DNA for the CDR3 is TGTGCCAGCAGATTATTGGGGGGCCCGACAGATACGCAGTATTTT.

This clonotype appeared many times. The rearrangement links TRBV29-1 to TRBJ2-7, with 11 positions matching TRBD2. Trimming at V came to 5 bases and at J to 2 bases, leaving 11 bases not matched to a gene. CDR1 and CDR2 from the germline V gene are SQVTM and ANQGSEA. This CDR3 region has 16 residues. The CDR3 region has the DNA TGCAGCGTTCGCCTAGCGGGGGGCCACACAACCTACGAGCAGTACTTC. It codes for CSVRLAGGHTTYEQYF.

The gene calls are TRBV7-9 and TRBJ2-1, with 9 bases matching TRBD2. J gave up 6 bases and V 8 bases, and 11 bases lay outside the gene matches. This CDR3 region has 15 residues. CDR1 is SEHNR, CDR2 FQNEAQ, per germline (reference sequence). This CDR3 is CASPSHEAGGNEQFF. As DNA, the CDR3 is TGTGCCAGCCCCTCGCACGAAGCGGGGGGCAATGAGCAGTTCTTC.

This clonotype was seen repeatedly, ten times or more. This sequence joins TRBV9 and TRBJ2-3; the match to TRBD1 covers 8 bases. The V gene end was trimmed by 3 bases and the J gene end by 0 bases; junction bases not matched to a gene: 3. The CDR3 contains 15 residues. The V gene's germline CDR1 is SGDLS and CDR2 YYNGEE. CDR3: CASSAGTGSTDTQYF. The CDR3 region has the DNA TGTGCCAGCAGCGCGGGGACAGGCAGCACAGATACGCAGTATTTT.

This clonotype was observed many times. The chain couples TRBV5-5 to TRBJ2-5; TRBD1 or TRBD2 may be the D gene (6 bases each). Germline lookup yields CDR1 SGHKS and CDR2 YYEKEE (reference sequence). V gave up 1 base and J gave up 2 bases, with 9 bases separating them. This CDR3 comprises 14 residues. In DNA, the CDR3 is TGTGCCAGCAGCTTGAGGGGGAGGCAAGAGACCCAGTACTTC. Amino acid sequence: CASSLRGRQETQYF.

Many counts were recorded for this clonotype. The rearrangement uses TRBV15 and TRBJ2-7; D is ambiguous. Germline CDR1 LNHNV, CDR2 YYDKDF (reference sequence). The CDR3 runs 13 residues. With 4 bases removed from V and 2 bases from J, the gap between germline ends came to 9 bases. The CDR3 loop reads CATSISWAYEQYV. CDR3 nucleotide sequence: TGTGCCACCAGCATCTCATGGGCCTACGAGCAGTACGTC.

The gene calls are TRBV7-9 and TRBJ1-6; D is unclear. The CDR3 is 14 amino acids. Germline CDR1 is SEHNR and CDR2 is FQNEAQ (reference sequence). Deletions cut 8 bases from V and 9 bases from J, with 17 bases between. The CDR3 DNA reads TGTGCCAGCGTTCGCGGGGAAGGAGGTTCACCCCTCCACTTT. It specifies CASVRGEGGSPLHF. Supplemented by reference TRBV7-9 and TRBJ1-6, the full variable domain reads DTGVSQNPRHKITKRGQNVTFRCDPISEHNRLYWYRQTLGQGPEFLTYFQNEAQLEKSRLLSDRFSAERPKGSFSTLEIQRTEQGDSAMYLCASVRGEGGSPLHFGNGTRLTVT.

This clonotype was seen repeatedly, ten times or more. The rearrangement links TRBV12-3 or TRBV12-4 to TRBJ2-3; D may be TRBD2 (5 bases). There are 15 residues in the CDR3. V was shortened by 3 bases and J by 2 bases, with 12 bases between the two germline ends. CDR3 nucleotides: TGTGCCAGCAGTTTGTCGGGGTCCTACACAGATACGCAGTATTTT. It yields the protein CASSLSGSYTDTQYF.